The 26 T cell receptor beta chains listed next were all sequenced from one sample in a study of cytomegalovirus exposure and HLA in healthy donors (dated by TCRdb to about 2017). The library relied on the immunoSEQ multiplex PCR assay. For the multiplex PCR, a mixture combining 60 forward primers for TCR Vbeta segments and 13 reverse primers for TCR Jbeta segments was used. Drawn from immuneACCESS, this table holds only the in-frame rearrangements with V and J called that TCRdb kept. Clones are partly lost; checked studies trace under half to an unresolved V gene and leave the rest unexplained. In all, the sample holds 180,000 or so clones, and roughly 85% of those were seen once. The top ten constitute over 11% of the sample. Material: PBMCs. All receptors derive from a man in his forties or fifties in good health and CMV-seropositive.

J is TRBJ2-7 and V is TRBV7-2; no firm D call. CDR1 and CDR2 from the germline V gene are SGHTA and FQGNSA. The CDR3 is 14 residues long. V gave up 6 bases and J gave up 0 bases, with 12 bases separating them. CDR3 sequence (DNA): TGTGCCAGCAGGTTCCGGGTAGGCTCCTACGAGCAGTACTTC. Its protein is CASRFRVGSYEQYF.

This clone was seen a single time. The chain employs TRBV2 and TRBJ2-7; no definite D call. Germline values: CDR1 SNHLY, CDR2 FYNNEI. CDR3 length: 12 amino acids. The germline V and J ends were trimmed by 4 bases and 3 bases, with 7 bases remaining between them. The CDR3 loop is CASSVEVYEQYV. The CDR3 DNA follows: TGTGCCAGCAGTGTTGAGGTCTACGAGCAGTACGTC.

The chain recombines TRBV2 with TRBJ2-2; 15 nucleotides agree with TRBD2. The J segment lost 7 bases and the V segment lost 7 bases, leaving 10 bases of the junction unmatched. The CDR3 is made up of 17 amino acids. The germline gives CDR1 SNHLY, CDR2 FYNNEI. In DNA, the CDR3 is TGTGCCAGCACTCGGACTAGCGGGGGGGCCAGTAGCGGGGAGCTGTTTTTT. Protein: CASTRTSGGASSGELFF.

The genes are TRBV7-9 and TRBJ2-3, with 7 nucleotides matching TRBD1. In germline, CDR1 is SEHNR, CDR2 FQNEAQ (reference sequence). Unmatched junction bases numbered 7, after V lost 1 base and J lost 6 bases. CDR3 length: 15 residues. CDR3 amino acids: CASSLGGGGSDTQYF. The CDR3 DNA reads TGTGCCAGCAGCTTAGGAGGGGGCGGGTCCGATACGCAGTATTTT.

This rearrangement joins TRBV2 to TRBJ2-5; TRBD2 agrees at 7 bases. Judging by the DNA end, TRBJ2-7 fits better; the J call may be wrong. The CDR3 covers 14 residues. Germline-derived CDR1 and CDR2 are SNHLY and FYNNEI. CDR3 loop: CASSARGESYEQYF. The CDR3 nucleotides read TGTGCCAGCAGTGCTCGGGGGGAGTCCTACGAGCAGTACTTC.

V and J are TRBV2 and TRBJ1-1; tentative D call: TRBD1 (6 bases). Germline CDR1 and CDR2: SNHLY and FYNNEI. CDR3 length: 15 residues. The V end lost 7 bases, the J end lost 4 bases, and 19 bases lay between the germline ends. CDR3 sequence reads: CASMAEDRSITEAFF. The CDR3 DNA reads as TGTGCCAGCATGGCCGAAGACAGGTCGATCACTGAAGCTTTCTTT.

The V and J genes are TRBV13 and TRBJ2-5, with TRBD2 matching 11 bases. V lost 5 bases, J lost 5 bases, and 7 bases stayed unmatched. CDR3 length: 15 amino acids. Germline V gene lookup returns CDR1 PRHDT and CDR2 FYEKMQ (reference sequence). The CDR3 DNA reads TGTGCCAGCAGCCTTAGCGGGGGGGCAGTTGAGACCCAGTACTTC. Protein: CASSLSGGAVETQYF. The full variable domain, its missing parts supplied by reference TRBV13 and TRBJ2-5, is AAGVIQSPRHLIKEKRETATLKCYPIPRHDTVYWYQQGPGQDPQFLISFYEKMQSDKGSIPDRFSAQQFSDYHSELNMSSLELGDSALYFCASSLSGGAVETQYFGPGTRLLVL.

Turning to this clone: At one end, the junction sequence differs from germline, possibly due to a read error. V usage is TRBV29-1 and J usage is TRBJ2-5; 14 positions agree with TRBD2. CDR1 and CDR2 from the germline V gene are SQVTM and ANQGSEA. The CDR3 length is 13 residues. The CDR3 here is CSVQGLAGVTQYF. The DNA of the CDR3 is TGCAGCGTTCAGGGACTAGCGGGAGTTACCCAATACTTC.

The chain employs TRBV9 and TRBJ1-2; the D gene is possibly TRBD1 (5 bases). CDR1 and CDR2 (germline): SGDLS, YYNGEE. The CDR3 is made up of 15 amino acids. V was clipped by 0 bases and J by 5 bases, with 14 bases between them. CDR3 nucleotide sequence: TGTGCCAGCAGCGTAGGGGGGGATGGGGTATATGGCTACACCTTC. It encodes CASSVGGDGVYGYTF.

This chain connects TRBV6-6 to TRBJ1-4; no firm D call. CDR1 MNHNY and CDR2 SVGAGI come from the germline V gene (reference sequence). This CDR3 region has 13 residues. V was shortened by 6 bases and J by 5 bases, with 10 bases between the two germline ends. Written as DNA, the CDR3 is TGTGCCAGCAGACGAGACGGGAATGAAAAACTGTTTTTT. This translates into CASRRDGNEKLFF.

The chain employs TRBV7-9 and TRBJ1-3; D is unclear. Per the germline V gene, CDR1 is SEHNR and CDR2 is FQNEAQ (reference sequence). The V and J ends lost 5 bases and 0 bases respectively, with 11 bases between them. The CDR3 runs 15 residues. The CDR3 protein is CASSPTSNSGNTIYF. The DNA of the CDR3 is TGTGCCAGCAGCCCCACTTCGAACTCTGGAAACACCATATATTTT.

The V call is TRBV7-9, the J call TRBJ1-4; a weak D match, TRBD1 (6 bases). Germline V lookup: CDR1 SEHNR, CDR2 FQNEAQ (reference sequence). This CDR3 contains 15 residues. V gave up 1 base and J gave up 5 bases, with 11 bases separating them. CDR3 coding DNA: TGTGCCAGCAGCTTAGGGTTCAGGGGAAATGAAAAACTGTTTTTT. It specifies CASSLGFRGNEKLFF.

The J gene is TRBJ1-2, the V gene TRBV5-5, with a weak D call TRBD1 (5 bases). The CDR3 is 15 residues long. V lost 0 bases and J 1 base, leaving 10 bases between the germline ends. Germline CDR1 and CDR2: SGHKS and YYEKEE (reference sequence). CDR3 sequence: CASSLDRPINYGYTF. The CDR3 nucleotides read TGTGCCAGCAGCTTGGACAGGCCAATTAACTATGGCTACACCTTC.

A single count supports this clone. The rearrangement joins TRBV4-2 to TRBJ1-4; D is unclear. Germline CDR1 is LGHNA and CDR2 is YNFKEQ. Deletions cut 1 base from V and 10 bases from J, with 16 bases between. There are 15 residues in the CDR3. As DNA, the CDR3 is TGTGCCAGCAGCCAAGCCGGCGGGGAGCGGGGAAAACTGTTTTTT. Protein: CASSQAGGERGKLFF.

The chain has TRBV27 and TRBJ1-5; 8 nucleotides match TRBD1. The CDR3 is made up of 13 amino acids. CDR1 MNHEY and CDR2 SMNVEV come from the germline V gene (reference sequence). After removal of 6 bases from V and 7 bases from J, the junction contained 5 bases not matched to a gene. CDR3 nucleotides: TGTGCCAGCAGCCGGACAGGGCGGCAGCCCCAGCATTTT. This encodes CASSRTGRQPQHF.

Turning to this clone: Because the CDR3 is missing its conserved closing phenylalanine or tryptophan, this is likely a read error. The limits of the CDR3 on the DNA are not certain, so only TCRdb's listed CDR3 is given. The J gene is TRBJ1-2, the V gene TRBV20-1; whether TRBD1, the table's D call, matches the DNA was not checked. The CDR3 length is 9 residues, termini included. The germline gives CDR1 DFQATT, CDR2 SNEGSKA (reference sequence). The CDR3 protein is CSASHDRVD.

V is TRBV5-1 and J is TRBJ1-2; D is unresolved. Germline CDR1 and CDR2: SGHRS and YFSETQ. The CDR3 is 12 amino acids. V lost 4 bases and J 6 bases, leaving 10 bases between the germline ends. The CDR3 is CASSGSGNGYTF. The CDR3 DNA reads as TGCGCCAGCAGCGGGTCGGGGAATGGCTACACCTTC.

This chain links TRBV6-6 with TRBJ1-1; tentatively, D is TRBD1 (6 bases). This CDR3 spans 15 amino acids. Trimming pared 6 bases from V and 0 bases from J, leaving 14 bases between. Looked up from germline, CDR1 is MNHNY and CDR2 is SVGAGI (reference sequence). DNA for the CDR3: TGTGCCAGCAGACTTGGACAGCTAATGAACACTGAAGCTTTCTTT. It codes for CASRLGQLMNTEAFF.

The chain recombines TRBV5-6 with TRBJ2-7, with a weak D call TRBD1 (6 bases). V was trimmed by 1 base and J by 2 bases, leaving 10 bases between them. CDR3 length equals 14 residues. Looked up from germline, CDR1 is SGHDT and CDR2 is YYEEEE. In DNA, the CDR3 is TGTGCCAGCAGCTTGCAGGGGTGGACCTACGAGCAGTACTTC. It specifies CASSLQGWTYEQYF.

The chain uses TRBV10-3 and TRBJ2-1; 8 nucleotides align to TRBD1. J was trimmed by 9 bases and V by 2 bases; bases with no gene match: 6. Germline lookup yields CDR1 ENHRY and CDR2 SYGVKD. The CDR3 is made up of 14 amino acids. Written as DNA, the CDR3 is TGTGCCATCAGTGAGGGACAGGGAGGTAGTGAGCAGTTCTTC. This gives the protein CAISEGQGGSEQFF.

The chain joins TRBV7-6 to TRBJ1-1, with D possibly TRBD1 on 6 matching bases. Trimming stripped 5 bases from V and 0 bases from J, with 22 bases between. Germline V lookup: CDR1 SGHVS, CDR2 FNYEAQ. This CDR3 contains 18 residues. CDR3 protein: CASSRTYYGEGVNTEAFF. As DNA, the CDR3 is TGTGCCAGCAGCCGCACCTATTACGGCGAGGGGGTGAACACTGAAGCTTTCTTT.

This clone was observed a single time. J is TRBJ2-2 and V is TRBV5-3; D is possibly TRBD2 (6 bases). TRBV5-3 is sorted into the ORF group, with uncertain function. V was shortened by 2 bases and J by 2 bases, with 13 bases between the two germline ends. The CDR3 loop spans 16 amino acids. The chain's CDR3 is CARSFGGLINTGELFF. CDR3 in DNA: TGTGCCAGAAGCTTCGGTGGACTAATAAACACCGGGGAGCTGTTTTTT.

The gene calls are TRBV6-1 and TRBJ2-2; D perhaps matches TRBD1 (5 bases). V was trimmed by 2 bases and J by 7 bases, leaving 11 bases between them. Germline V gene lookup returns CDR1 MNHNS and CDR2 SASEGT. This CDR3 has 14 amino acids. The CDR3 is CASSESGHRGELFF. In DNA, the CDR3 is TGTGCCAGCAGTGAATCTGGACATCGCGGGGAGCTGTTTTTT.

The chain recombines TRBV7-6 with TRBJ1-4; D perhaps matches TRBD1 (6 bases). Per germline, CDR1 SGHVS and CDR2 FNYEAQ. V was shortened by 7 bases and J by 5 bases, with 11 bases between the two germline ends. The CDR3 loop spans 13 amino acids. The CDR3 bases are TGTGCCAGCACGGGGGGGCTAAATGAAAAACTGTTTTTT. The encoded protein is CASTGGLNEKLFF.

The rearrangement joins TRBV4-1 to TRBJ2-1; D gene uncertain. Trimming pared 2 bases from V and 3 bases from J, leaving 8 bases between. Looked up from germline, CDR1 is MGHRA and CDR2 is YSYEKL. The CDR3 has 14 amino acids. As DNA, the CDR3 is TGCGCCAGCAGCCAAAGCAGGTACTACAATGAGCAGTTCTTC. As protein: CASSQSRYYNEQFF.

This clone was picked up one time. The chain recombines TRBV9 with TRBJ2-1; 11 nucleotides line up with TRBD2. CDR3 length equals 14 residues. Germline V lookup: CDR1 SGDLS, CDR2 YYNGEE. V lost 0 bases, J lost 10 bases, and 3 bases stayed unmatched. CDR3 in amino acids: CASSVEGTSGEQFF. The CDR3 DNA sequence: TGTGCCAGCAGCGTAGAGGGGACTAGCGGAGAGCAGTTCTTC.